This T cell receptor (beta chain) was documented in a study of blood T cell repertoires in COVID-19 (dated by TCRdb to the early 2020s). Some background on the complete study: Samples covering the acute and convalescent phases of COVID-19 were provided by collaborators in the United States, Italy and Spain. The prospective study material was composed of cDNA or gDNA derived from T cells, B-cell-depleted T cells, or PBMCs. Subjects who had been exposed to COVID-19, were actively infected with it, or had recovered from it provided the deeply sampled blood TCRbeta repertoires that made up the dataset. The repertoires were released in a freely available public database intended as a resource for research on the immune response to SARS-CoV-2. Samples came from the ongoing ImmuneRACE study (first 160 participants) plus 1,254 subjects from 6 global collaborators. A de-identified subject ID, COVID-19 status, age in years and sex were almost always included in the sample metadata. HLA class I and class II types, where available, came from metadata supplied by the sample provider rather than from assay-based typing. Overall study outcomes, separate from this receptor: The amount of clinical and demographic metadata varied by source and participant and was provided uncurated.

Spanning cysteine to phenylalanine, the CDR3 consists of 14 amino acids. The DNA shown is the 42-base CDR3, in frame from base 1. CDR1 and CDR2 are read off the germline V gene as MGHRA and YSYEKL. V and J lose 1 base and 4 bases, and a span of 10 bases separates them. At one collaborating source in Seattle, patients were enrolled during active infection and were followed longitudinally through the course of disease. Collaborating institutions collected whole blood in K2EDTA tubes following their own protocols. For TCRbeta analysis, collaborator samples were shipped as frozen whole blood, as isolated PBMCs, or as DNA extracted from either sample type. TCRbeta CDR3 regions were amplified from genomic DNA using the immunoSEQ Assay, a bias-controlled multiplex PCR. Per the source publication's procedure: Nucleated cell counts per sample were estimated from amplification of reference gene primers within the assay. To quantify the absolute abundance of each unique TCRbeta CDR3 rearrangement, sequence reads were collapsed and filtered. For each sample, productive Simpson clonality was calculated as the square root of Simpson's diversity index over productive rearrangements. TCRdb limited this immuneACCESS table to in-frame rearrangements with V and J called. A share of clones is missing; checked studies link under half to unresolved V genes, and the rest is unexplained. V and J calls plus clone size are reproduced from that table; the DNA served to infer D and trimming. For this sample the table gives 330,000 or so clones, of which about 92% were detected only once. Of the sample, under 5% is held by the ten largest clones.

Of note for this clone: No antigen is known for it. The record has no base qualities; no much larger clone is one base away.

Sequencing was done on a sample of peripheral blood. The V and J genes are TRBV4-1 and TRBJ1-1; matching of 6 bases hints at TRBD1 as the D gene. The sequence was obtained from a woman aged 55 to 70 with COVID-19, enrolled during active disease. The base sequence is TGCGCCAGCAGCCAAGGGGGGGGGCCCACTGAAGCTTTCTTT. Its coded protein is CASSQGGGPTEAFF.